The rows below give T cell receptor beta chains drawn from one sample of a study of T cell clones after liver transplantation. Produced via immunoSEQ multiplex PCR; TCRdb's table is partial and in-frame only. The sample lists approximately 65,000 clones, more than 85% occurring once. Sample: CD4+ T cells from blood, taken approximately 25 months after liver transplant. All receptors derive from a human patient who received a liver transplant. Some T cells may be the graft donor's. Both conserved end residues are part of each CDR3. D genes are given only for firm matches. Part of the rows lack a size; the others show once, few, many or a class for expanded clones.

j_gene	d_gene	v_gene	abundance	CDR3nt	CDR3aa
TRBJ2-1	TRBD2	TRBV19	-	TGTGCCAGTCAGGGACTAGGAGGTTCCGGTGAGCAGTTCTTC	CASQGLGGSGEQFF
TRBJ2-5	-	TRBV5-4	-	TGTGCCAGCAGCTCCCCAGACGCGAAGACCCAGTACTTC	CASSSPDAKTQYF
TRBJ2-4	-	TRBV7-8	-	TGTGCCAGCAGCTTCGGCCGGGCCACGATTCTAGCCAAAAACATTCAGTACTTC	CASSFGRATILAKNIQYF
TRBJ1-5	TRBD1	TRBV7-8	once	TGTGCCAGCAGCTTAAGGGACAGGGGCATTCAGCCCCAGCATTTT	CASSLRDRGIQPQHF
TRBJ1-2	-	TRBV19	-	TGTGCCAGTAGCCTCGGACAGCCCTATGGCTACACCTTC	CASSLGQPYGYTF
TRBJ2-1	-	TRBV4-1	-	TGCGCCAGCAGCCAAGTTCGGCTCGATGAGCAGTTCTTC	CASSQVRLDEQFF
TRBJ1-3	TRBD1	TRBV18	-	TGTGCCAGCTCGCCACAGGGGACCTCTGGAAACACCATATATTTT	CASSPQGTSGNTIYF
TRBJ2-2	-	TRBV10-3	-	TGTGCCATCAGTGAGTTAGGGGAGCTGTTTTTT	CAISELGELFF
TRBJ2-7	-	TRBV18	-	TGTGCCAGCTCACGGGCCAGTGCATCCTACGAGCAGTACTTC	CASSRASASYEQYF
TRBJ2-3	-	TRBV2	-	TGTGCCAGCAGTGAGAGTGGTAGCGGGTTCTCCCCAAGGGGGACAGATACGCAGTATTTT	CASSESGSGFSPRGTDTQYF
TRBJ2-5	-	TRBV7-2	-	TGTGCCAGCAGCTTAGCGGTAGGCCTTCAAGAGACCCAGTACTTC	CASSLAVGLQETQYF
TRBJ2-5	-	TRBV7-2	-	TGTGCCACCTCACGTGGGCTTGAGACCCAGTACTTC	CATSRGLETQYF
TRBJ2-1	TRBD1	TRBV5-1	-	TGCGCCAGCAGCTTGGACAGGGGGCGAAATGAGCAGTTCTTC	CASSLDRGRNEQFF
TRBJ2-7	TRBD2	TRBV11-3	-	TGTGCCAGCAGCCCGTCGACCAGCCCCGGGGGGGAGCAGTACTTC	CASSPSTSPGGEQYF
TRBJ1-6	-	TRBV7-6	-	TGTGCCAGCAGCTTAGAGGGAGGGGAAGGGTCCCTCCACTTT	CASSLEGGEGSLHF
TRBJ2-5	-	TRBV5-1	once	TGCGCCAGCAGCGCCGCATCGGTAGGGGAGACCCAGTACTTC	CASSAASVGETQYF
TRBJ1-3	-	TRBV7-2	-	TGTGCCAGCAGCTTAGTGGGCCACACGGGGGGAAACACCATATATTTT	CASSLVGHTGGNTIYF
TRBJ1-1	-	TRBV27	once	TGTGCCAGCAGTCTAGAGCCGAACACTGAAGCTTTCTTT	CASSLEPNTEAFF
TRBJ2-3	-	TRBV5-1	-	TGCGCCAGCAGCCTGGGGAGACGCACAGATACGCAGTATTTT	CASSLGRRTDTQYF
TRBJ1-1	TRBD1	TRBV25-1	-	TGTGCCAGCAACAGGGGGCGCGACACTGAAGCTTTCTTT	CASNRGRDTEAFF
TRBJ2-7	-	TRBV27	-	TGTGCCAGCAGTAACCCAGGACTATCTATCTACGAGCAGTACTTC	CASSNPGLSIYEQYF
TRBJ2-1	TRBD1	TRBV9	-	TGTGCCAGCGGGACAGGAAATAACAATGAGCAGTTCTTC	CASGTGNNNEQFF
TRBJ1-1	TRBD1	TRBV15	-	TGTGCCACCAGCCTGAGACAGGGGGCGCGGGGGAACACTGAAGCTTTCTTT	CATSLRQGARGNTEAFF
TRBJ2-3	TRBD2	TRBV29-1	-	TGCAGCGTTGAGAGACTAGCGGGAGGCGCAGATACGCAGTATTTT	CSVERLAGGADTQYF
TRBJ2-2	-	TRBV7-2	-	TGTGCCAGCAGCCCGGGACTCCGGAGGGGCACCGGGGAGCTGTTTTTT	CASSPGLRRGTGELFF
TRBJ2-7	-	TRBV6-1	few	TGTGCCAGCGGCGTTAAGTCCTACGAGCAGTACTTC	CASGVKSYEQYF
TRBJ1-5	-	TRBV19	-	TGTGCCAGTGGCCCCGTGGGCGAGAGCAATCAGCCCCAGCATTTT	CASGPVGESNQPQHF
TRBJ2-1	-	TRBV7-9	-	TGTGCCAGCAGCTTAGCGGGAGGCTACAATGAGCAGTTCTTC	CASSLAGGYNEQFF
TRBJ2-1	TRBD1	TRBV6-5	-	TGTGCCAGCAGTAAACAGGGGATGTACAATGAGCAGTTCTTC	CASSKQGMYNEQFF
TRBJ1-2	-	TRBV27	-	TGTGCCAGCAGTCCTCGACAGGTCGGCTATGGCTACACCTTC	CASSPRQVGYGYTF
TRBJ1-5	-	TRBV7-8	-	TGTGCCAGCAGCTTATACATAGGTAGCAATCAGCCCCAGCATTTT	CASSLYIGSNQPQHF
TRBJ1-2	-	TRBV7-2	-	TGTGCCAGCAGCTTACAGCTCATTCAGGGACGCTATGGCTACACCTTC	CASSLQLIQGRYGYTF
TRBJ1-3	-	TRBV5-1	once	TGCGCCAGCAGCTTAACAGACATAAGCTCTGGAAACACCATATATTTT	CASSLTDISSGNTIYF
TRBJ2-3	TRBD1	TRBV6-1	once	TGTGCCAGCAGGGGGGACAGGGGTAGCACAGATACGCAGTATTTT	CASRGDRGSTDTQYF
TRBJ2-3	-	TRBV18	-	TGTGCCAGCTCACCACGGGGCGGCCAGCTCACAGATACGCAGTATTTT	CASSPRGGQLTDTQYF
TRBJ2-7	TRBD1	TRBV9	-	TGTGCCAGCAGCGGCCCTCCAGGGGGCGCATATTGCGAGCAGTACTTC	CASSGPPGGAYCEQYF
TRBJ2-7	-	TRBV10-3	-	TGTGCCATCAGTGAGCCTAGAAGGGGGGAGCAGTACTTC	CAISEPRRGEQYF
TRBJ2-1	-	TRBV10-3	-	TGTGCCATCAGTCATTCGTCGGGGGTTTCCTACAATGAGCAGTTCTTC	CAISHSSGVSYNEQFF
TRBJ2-7	-	TRBV6-5	-	TGTGCCAGCAGTTGGGGGAGGGAGCAGTACTTC	CASSWGREQYF
TRBJ2-1	TRBD2	TRBV6-1	-	TGTGCCAGCAGTGAAGCGCTTACGACTAGCGGAGCGTACAATGAGCAGTTCTTC	CASSEALTTSGAYNEQFF
TRBJ2-5	-	TRBV7-2	once	TGTGCCAGCAGCCCCCAGGGGGAGACCCAGTACTTC	CASSPQGETQYF
TRBJ1-1	-	TRBV4-3	-	TGCGCCAGCAGCCAAGAATCCAGGAACACTGAAGCTTTCTTT	CASSQESRNTEAFF
TRBJ1-2	-	TRBV27	-	TGTGCCAGCAGTTGGGCCGAGGACTATGGCTACACCTTC	CASSWAEDYGYTF
TRBJ2-2	TRBD2	TRBV27	-	TGTGCCAGCAGTTCCGGACTAGCGGGAGTCACCGGGGAGCTGTTTTTT	CASSSGLAGVTGELFF
TRBJ1-1	-	TRBV23-1	-	TGCGCCAGCAGCAATGCTCTCGGGCCTAACACTGAAGCTTTCTTT	CASSNALGPNTEAFF
TRBJ2-5	-	TRBV5-6	-	TGTGCCAGCAGCTTGGTGGGGGCCTCAGGGGCTCAGACCCAGTACTTC	CASSLVGASGAQTQYF
TRBJ1-4	-	TRBV5-8	-	TGTGCCAGCAGCTCGCTAGGGGACGAAAAACTGTTTTTT	CASSSLGDEKLFF
TRBJ2-7	TRBD1	TRBV27	-	TGTGCCAGCAGTTTAGCCGGGACAGGGAAAGAGCAGTACTTC	CASSLAGTGKEQYF
TRBJ2-1	TRBD2	TRBV5-4	-	TGTGCCAGCAGCATACTAGCGGGTTCTTTAAATGAGCAGTTCTTC	CASSILAGSLNEQFF
TRBJ2-5	-	TRBV18	once	TGTGCCAGCTCACCACCGGGACAACAAGAGACCCAGTACTTC	CASSPPGQQETQYF
TRBJ2-3	TRBD2	TRBV30	-	TGTGCCTGGAGAACTAGCGGGAGGATGCCAGATACGCAGTATTTT	CAWRTSGRMPDTQYF
TRBJ1-1	TRBD1	TRBV5-1	-	TGCGCCAGCAGCTGGAAGACAGGGTGGAACACTGAAGCTTTCTTT	CASSWKTGWNTEAFF
TRBJ2-5	-	TRBV7-9	-	TGTGCCAGCAGTTCATCTGGTCAGACCCAGTACTTC	CASSSSGQTQYF
TRBJ2-1	TRBD2	TRBV6-6	-	TGTGCCAGCAGAATAGCGGGGTCTTACAATGAGCAGTTCTTC	CASRIAGSYNEQFF
TRBJ1-5	-	TRBV19	few	TGTGCCAGTAGGATAGATCAGCCCCAGCATTTT	CASRIDQPQHF
TRBJ1-1	-	TRBV14	-	TGTGCCAGCAGCCCCCTGGCGGGGGCTGAAGCTTTCTTT	CASSPLAGAEAFF
TRBJ2-5	-	TRBV5-1	-	TGCGCCAGCAGCTTGCAGGGGCCCCAAGAGACCCAGTACTTC	CASSLQGPQETQYF
TRBJ2-2	-	TRBV30	-	TGTGCCTGGAGGACTCGGGGTGGCACCGGGGAGCTGTTTTTT	CAWRTRGGTGELFF
TRBJ2-2	-	TRBV19	-	TGTGCCAGTAGTATACTGCGGGGCGGGGAGCTGTTTTTT	CASSILRGGELFF